The rows below give T cell receptor beta chains drawn from one sample of a study of CD8 T cells in ankylosing spondylitis. MiXCR was run by TCRdb on the 5' RACE reads, yielding one entry per CDR3 protein. The sample has about 150,000 distinct CDR3 sequences; 30% to 35% are singletons. Sequencing was performed on synovial fluid, either unsorted or a sorted T cell fraction (not recorded which). The receptors come from a male donor with ankylosing spondylitis. The CDR3 runs from the conserved cysteine through the conserved F or W. D genes are given only for firm matches. A row's size may be missing; if present it is once, few, many or a size class.

TRBV2	TRBJ2-3	NA	NA	CASSGTADTQYF
TRBV5-6	TRBJ1-6	NA	NA	CASSFRGEGSPLHF
TRBV6-1	TRBJ2-7	few	NA	CASRGGYEQYF
TRBV12-3/TRBV12-4	TRBJ2-1	NA	NA	CASSLILKGRNEQFF
TRBV19	TRBJ1-5	NA	NA	CASRAQFNQPQHF
TRBV20-1	TRBJ1-2	NA	TRBD1	CSASDGGTGSNGYTF
TRBV6-2/TRBV6-3	TRBJ2-7	NA	TRBD2	CASSYGWEGSDYEQYF
TRBV11-2	TRBJ2-3	many	TRBD2	CASSLSLGLAGHTQYF
TRBV3-1	TRBJ2-5	NA	TRBD2	CASSQDLGGGLVETQYF
TRBV9	TRBJ2-1	NA	NA	CASSLSPGVNEQFF
TRBV12-3/TRBV12-4	TRBJ1-5	NA	NA	CASSLTGSTRGQPQHF
TRBV2	TRBJ1-3	NA	NA	CASSAQGGSGNTIYF
TRBV11-2	TRBJ2-1	NA	TRBD2	CASSSSGEPYNEQFF
TRBV6-1	TRBJ2-7	NA	NA	CASSKGGVGEQYF
TRBV5-1	TRBJ2-3	NA	TRBD2	CASSLVSSGEFADTQYF
TRBV20-1	TRBJ1-5	many	NA	CSARDLGQSTSNQPQHF
TRBV12-3/TRBV12-4	TRBJ2-5	NA	TRBD2	CASSRGTSGNTVKETQYF
TRBV20-1	TRBJ1-1	NA	NA	CSARDDIREAFF
TRBV20-1	TRBJ2-1	few	TRBD2	CSAGGSGGAGEQFF
TRBV20-1	TRBJ2-1	NA	NA	CSASTGGWEQFF
TRBV11-2	TRBJ2-1	few	NA	CASSLQGQSYNEQFF
TRBV7-2	TRBJ2-1	NA	NA	CASSTYLNEQFF
TRBV4-3	TRBJ2-3	medium-sized	TRBD2	CASSRTLAARTDTQYF
TRBV11-2	TRBJ2-7	NA	NA	CASSPTAGARYEQYF
TRBV24-1	TRBJ2-1	NA	TRBD2	CATSGSGTSGKYEQFF
TRBV29-1	TRBJ2-7	NA	NA	CSVGEPYYEQYF
TRBV3-1	TRBJ2-3	few	TRBD1	CASRDRGTDTQYF
TRBV6-1	TRBJ1-5	NA	NA	CASSERPGNSNQPQHF
TRBV4-2	TRBJ2-3	NA	NA	CASSQVAGRLQDTQYF
TRBV5-1	TRBJ2-7	few	NA	CASSLGFSYRGGPYEQYF
TRBV24-1	TRBJ2-1	few	NA	CATSGGAGSQNEQFF
TRBV12-3/TRBV12-4	TRBJ2-2	once	NA	CASTKQGTGELFF
TRBV4-1	TRBJ2-1	NA	TRBD2	CASSQDPASGAYNEQFF
TRBV20-1	TRBJ2-3	NA	TRBD2	CSAPSPGTRTDTQYF
TRBV19	TRBJ2-7	few	NA	CASSIVGRGTYEQYF
TRBV5-1	TRBJ1-1	once	TRBD1	CASSLMDRGEAFF
TRBV7-2	TRBJ2-3	few	NA	CASSLDVDGRTDTQYF
TRBV5-1	TRBJ2-1	many	NA	CASSLEGKNEQFF
TRBV29-1	TRBJ2-1	NA	TRBD2	CSVEAWQGGPGEQFF
TRBV14	TRBJ2-3	few	NA	CASSHLRGTDTQYF
TRBV10-3	TRBJ1-1	many	NA	CAIAERFTEAFF
TRBV9	TRBJ1-1	NA	NA	CASSVNPGMGTEAFF
TRBV18	TRBJ1-1	NA	NA	CASSQNAGYQEVAFF
TRBV5-1	TRBJ1-1	few	NA	CASSLEVGKRGIGWGDTEAFF
TRBV28	TRBJ2-7	many	TRBD2	CASSLWTSGRGYEQYF
TRBV20-1	TRBJ2-1	NA	NA	CSAQRYGQISYNEQFF